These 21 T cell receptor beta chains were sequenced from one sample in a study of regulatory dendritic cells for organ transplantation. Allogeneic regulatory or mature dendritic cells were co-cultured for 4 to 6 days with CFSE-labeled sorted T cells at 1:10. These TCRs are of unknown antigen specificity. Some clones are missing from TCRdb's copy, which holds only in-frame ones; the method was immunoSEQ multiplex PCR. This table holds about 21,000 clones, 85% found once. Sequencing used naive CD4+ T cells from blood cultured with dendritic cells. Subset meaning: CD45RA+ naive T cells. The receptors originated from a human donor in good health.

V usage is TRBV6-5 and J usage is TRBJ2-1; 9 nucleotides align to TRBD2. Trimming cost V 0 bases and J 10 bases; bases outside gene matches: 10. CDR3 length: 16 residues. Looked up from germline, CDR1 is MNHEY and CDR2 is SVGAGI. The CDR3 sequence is CASSYSRGGGAGEQFF. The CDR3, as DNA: TGTGCCAGCAGTTACTCCCGCGGCGGGGGGGCCGGCGAGCAGTTCTTC.

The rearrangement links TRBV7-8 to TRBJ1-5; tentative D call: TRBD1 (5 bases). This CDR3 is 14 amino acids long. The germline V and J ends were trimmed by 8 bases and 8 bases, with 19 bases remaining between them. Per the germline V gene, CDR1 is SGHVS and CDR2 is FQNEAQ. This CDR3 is CASGTYGGKEPQHF. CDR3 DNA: TGTGCCAGCGGAACCTACGGGGGGAAGGAGCCCCAGCATTTT. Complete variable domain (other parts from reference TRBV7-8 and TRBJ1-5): GAGVSQSPRYKVAKRGQDVALRCDPISGHVSLFWYQQALGQGPEFLTYFQNEAQLDKSGLPSDRFFAERPEGSVSTLKIQRTQQEDSAVYLCASGTYGGKEPQHFGDGTRLSIL.

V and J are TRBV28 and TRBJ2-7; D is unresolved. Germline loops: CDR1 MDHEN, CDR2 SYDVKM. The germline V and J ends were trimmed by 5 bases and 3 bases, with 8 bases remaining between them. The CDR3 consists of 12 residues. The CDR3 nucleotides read TGTGCCAGCAGTACGAACCTCTACGAGCAGTACTTC. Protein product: CASSTNLYEQYF.

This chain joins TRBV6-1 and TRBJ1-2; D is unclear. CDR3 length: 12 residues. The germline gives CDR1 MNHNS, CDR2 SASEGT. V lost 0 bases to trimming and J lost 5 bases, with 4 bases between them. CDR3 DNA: TGTGCCAGCAGTGAAGCCGGGTATGGCTACACCTTC. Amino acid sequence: CASSEAGYGYTF.

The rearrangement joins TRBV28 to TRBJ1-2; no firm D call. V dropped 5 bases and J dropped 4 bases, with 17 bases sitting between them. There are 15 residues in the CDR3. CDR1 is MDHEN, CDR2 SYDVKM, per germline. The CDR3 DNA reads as TGTGCCAGCAGTGCCCGGAGTAGAGTGGGCTATGGCTACACCTTC. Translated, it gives CASSARSRVGYGYTF.

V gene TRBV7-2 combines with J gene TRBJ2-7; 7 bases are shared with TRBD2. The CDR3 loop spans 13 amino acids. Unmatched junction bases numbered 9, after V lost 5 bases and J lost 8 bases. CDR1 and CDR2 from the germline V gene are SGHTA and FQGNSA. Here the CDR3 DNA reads TGTGCCAGCAGCCCGACAAGGGACTATCAGCAGTACTTC. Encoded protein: CASSPTRDYQQYF.

The CDR3, as DNA: TGTGCCAGCCCGACAGGCTCCTACAATGAGCAGTTCTTC. This codes for CASPTGSYNEQFF. The chain carries TRBV7-9 and TRBJ2-1; tentatively, D is TRBD1 (6 bases). V lost 8 bases, J lost 0 bases, and 8 bases lay in between. Germline V gives CDR1 SEHNR, CDR2 FQNEAQ (reference sequence). The CDR3 has 13 residues.

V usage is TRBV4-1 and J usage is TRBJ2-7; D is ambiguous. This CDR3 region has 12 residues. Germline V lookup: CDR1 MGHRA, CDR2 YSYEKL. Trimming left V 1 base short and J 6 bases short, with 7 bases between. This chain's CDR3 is CASSQVFSEQYF. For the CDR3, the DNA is TGCGCCAGCAGCCAAGTTTTTAGCGAGCAGTACTTC.

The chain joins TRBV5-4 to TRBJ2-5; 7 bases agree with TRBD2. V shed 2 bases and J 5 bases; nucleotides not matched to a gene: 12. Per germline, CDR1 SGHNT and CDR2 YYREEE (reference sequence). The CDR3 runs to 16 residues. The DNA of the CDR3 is TGTGCCAGCAGCTTCGGTAGGCGGGAGTTGGGCGAGACCCAGTACTTC. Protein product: CASSFGRRELGETQYF.

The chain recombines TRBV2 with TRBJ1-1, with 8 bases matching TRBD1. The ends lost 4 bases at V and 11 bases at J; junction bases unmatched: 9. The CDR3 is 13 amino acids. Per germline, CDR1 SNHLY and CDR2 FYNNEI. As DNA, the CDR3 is TGTGCCAGCAGTGGGACAGGGTCGAGAGACGCTTTCTTT. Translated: CASSGTGSRDAFF.

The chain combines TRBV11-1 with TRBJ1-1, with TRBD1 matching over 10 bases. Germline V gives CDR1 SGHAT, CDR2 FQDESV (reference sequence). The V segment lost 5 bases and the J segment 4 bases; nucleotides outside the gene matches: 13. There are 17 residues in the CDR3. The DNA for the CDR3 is TGTGCCAGCAGCCAAGCAGGGACAGGGGCCCTTGGCACTGAAGCTTTCTTT. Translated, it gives CASSQAGTGALGTEAFF.

The CDR3 reads CASSEMDSPYEQYF. The CDR3 nucleotides read TGTGCCAGCAGTGAAATGGACTCTCCCTACGAGCAGTACTTC. The chain combines TRBV25-1 with TRBJ2-7; possible D gene TRBD2, 5 bases. V gave up 2 bases and J gave up 2 bases, with 10 bases separating them. Looked up from germline, CDR1 is MGHDK and CDR2 is SYGVNS. The CDR3 spans 14 residues.

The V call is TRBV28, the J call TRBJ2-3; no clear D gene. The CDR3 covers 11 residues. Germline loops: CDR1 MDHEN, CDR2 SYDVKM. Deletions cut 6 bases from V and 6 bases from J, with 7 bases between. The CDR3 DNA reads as TGTGCCAGCAGCTCTAGGGATACGCAGTATTTT. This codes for CASSSRDTQYF.

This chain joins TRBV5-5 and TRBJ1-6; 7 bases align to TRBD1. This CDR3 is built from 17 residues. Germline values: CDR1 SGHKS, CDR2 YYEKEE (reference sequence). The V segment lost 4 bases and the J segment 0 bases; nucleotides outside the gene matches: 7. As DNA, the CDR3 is TGTGCCAGCAGCACCCGGACAGGACTCTCCTATAATTCACCCCTCCACTTT. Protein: CASSTRTGLSYNSPLHF.

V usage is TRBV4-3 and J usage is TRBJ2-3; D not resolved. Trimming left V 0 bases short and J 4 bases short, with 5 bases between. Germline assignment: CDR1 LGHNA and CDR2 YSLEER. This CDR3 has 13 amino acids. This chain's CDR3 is CASSQDLADTQYF. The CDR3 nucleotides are TGCGCCAGCAGCCAAGACCTCGCAGATACGCAGTATTTT.

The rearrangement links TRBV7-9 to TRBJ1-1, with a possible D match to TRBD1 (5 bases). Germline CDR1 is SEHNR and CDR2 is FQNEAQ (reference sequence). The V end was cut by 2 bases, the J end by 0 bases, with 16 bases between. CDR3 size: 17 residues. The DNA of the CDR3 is TGTGCCAGCAGCTTAAGGTACGCGGGACCGATGAACACTGAAGCTTTCTTT. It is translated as CASSLRYAGPMNTEAFF.

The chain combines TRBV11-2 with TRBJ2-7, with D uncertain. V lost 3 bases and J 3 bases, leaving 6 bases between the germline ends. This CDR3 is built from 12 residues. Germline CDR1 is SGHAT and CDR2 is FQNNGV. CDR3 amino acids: CASSFPGYEQYF. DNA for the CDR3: TGTGCCAGCAGCTTCCCGGGCTACGAGCAGTACTTC.

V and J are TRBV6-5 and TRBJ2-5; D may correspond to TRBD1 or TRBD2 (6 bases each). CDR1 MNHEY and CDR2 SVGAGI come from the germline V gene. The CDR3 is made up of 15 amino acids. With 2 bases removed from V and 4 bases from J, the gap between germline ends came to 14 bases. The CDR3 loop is CASSYEGGVGETQYF. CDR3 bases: TGTGCCAGCAGTTACGAGGGGGGAGTGGGAGAGACCCAGTACTTC.

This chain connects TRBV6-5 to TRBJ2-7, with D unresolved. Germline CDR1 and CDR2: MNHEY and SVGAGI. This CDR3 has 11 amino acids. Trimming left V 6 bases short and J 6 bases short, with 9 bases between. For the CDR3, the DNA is TGTGCCAGCAGCAACAGTGCCGAGCAGTACTTC. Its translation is CASSNSAEQYF.

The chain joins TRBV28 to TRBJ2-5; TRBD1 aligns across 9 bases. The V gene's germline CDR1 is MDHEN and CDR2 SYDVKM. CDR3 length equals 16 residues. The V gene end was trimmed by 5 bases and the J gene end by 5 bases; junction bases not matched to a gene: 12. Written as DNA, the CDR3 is TGTGCCAGCAGTCCCGGGGGACAGGGTGAGTCGGAGACCCAGTACTTC. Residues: CASSPGGQGESETQYF.

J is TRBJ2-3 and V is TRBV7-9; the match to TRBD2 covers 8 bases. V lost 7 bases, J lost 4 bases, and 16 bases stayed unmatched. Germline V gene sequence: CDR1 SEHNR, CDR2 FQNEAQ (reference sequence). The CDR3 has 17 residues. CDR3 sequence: CASTYGRGGWAADTQYF. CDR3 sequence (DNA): TGTGCCAGCACCTACGGTCGGGGGGGTTGGGCTGCAGATACGCAGTATTTT.